What follows are 4 T cell receptor beta chains derived from one specimen sequenced in a study of Ad26.COV2.S vaccination and SARS-CoV-2 variants. Clones were sequenced by immunoSEQ multiplex PCR, and TCRdb holds only the in-frame ones, with some missing. This sample has over 400,000 clones, with roughly nine tenths found just once. Treatment defined: some 20 received Ad26.COV2.S at low or high dose, single or two shots; about 5 received placebo; per-sample allocation not given. Specimen acquisition occurred on day 63 following the initial vaccine or placebo injection. The material was peripheral blood, obtained in a trial of Ad26.COV2.S vaccine versus placebo. The receptor source for this set is a person aged 18-65 years who received the Ad26.COV2.S COVID-19 vaccine or a placebo.

This rearrangement joins TRBV2 to TRBJ1-1, with TRBD1 as a possible D gene (5 bases). Trimming took off 5 bases at V and 7 bases at J, with 17 bases between the two ends. The CDR3 contains 14 residues. CDR1 and CDR2 from the germline V gene are SNHLY and FYNNEI. The CDR3 loop is CASSRQDRRGEAFF. The CDR3 DNA sequence: TGTGCCAGCAGTCGGCAAGACAGACGGGGTGAAGCTTTCTTT.

The rearrangement joins TRBV7-9 to TRBJ1-5; the match to TRBD1 covers 9 bases. The V gene's germline CDR1 is SEHNR and CDR2 FQNEAQ (reference sequence). V lost 5 bases, J lost 6 bases, and 11 bases stayed unmatched. This CDR3 is 16 amino acids long. The CDR3 DNA is TGTGCCAGCAGCGTTTTGACCGGACAGGGGCCTCAGCCCCAGCATTTT. It codes for CASSVLTGQGPQPQHF.

The V call is TRBV7-8, the J call TRBJ1-1; no clear D gene. V lost 3 bases to trimming and J lost 0 bases, with 17 bases between them. The CDR3 extends over 17 amino acids. From germline, CDR1 is SGHVS and CDR2 FQNEAQ. The CDR3: CASSFSVGGGMNTEAFF. CDR3 DNA sequence: TGTGCCAGCAGCTTCTCAGTGGGTGGCGGAATGAACACTGAAGCTTTCTTT.

CDR3 region: CASSRWTGKEEQYF. As DNA, the CDR3 is TGCGCCAGCAGCCGCTGGACAGGGAAGGAAGAGCAGTACTTC. The rearrangement joins TRBV5-1 to TRBJ2-7; the match to TRBD1 covers 8 bases. Germline V gene lookup returns CDR1 SGHRS and CDR2 YFSETQ. This CDR3 region has 14 residues. V shed 4 bases and J 7 bases; nucleotides not matched to a gene: 10.